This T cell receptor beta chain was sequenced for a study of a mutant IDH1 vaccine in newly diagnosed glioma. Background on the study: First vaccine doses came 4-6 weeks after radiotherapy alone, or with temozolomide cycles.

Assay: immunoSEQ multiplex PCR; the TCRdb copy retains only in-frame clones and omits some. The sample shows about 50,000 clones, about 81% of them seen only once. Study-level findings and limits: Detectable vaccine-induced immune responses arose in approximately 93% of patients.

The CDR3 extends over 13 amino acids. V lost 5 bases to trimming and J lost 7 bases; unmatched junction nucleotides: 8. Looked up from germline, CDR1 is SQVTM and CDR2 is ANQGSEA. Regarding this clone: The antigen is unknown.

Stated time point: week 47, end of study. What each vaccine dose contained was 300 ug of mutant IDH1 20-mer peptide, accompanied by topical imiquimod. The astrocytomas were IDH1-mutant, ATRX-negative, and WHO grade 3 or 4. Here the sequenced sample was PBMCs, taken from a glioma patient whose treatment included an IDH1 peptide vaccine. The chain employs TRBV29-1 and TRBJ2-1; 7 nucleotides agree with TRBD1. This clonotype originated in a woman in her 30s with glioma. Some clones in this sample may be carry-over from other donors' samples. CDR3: CSVWERGRNEQFF. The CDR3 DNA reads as TGCAGCGTTTGGGAAAGGGGGCGTAATGAGCAGTTCTTC.